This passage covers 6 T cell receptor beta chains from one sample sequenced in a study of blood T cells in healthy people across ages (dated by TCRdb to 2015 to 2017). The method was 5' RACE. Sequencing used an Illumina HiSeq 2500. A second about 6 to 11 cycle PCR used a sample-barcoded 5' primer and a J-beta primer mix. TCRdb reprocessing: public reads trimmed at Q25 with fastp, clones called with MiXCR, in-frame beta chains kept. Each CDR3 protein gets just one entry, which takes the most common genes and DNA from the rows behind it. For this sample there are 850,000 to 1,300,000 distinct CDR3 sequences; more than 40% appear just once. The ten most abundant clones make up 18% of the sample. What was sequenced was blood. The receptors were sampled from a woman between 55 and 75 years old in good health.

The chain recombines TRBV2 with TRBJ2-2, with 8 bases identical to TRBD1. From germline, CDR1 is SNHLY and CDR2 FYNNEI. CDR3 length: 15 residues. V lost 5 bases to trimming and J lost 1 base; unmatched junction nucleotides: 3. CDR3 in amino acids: CASSSTGVNTGELFF. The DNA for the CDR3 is TGTGCCAGCAGTTCGACAGGGGTGAACACCGGGGAGCTGTTTTTT.

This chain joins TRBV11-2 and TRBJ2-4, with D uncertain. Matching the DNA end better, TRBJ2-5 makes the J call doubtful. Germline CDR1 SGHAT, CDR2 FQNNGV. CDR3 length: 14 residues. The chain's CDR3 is CASSQPPEQETQYF. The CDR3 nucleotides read TGTGCCAGCAGCCAGCCCCCCGAGCAAGAGACCCAGTACTTC.

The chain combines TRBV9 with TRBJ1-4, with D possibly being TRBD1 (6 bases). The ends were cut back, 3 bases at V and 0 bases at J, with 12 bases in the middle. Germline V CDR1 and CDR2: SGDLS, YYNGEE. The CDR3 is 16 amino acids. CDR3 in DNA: TGTGCCAGCAGCGCCACGACAGGTTCAACTAATGAAAAACTGTTTTTT. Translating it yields CASSATTGSTNEKLFF.

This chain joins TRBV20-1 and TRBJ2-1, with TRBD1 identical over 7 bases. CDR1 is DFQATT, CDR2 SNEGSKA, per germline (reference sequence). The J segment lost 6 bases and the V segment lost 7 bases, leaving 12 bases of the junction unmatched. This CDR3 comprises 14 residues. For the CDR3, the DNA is TGCAGTGTCACGACAGGGAGAGAGGGCAATGAGCAGTTCTTC. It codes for CSVTTGREGNEQFF.

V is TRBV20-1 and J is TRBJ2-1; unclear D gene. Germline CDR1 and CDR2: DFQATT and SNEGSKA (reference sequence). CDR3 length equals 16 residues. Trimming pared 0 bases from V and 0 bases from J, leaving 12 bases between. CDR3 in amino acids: CSARDADLSSYNEQFF. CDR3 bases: TGCAGTGCTAGAGATGCGGATTTAAGCTCCTACAATGAGCAGTTCTTC.

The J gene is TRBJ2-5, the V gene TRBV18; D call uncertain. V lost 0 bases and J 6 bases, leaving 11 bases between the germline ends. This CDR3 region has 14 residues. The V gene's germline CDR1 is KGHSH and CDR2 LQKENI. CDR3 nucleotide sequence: TGTGCCAGCTCACCACCTGTTCAGGATCAGACCCAGTACTTC. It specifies CASSPPVQDQTQYF.